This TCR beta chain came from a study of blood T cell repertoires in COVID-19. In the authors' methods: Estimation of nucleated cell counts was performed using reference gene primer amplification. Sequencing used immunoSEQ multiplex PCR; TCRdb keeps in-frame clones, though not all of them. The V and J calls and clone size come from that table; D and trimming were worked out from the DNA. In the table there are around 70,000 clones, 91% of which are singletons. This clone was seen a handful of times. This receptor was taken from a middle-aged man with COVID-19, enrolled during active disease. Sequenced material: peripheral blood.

CDR3 sequence: CASSFGQLNYGYTF. The CDR3 region has the DNA TGTGCCAGCAGCTTCGGACAGCTGAACTATGGCTACACCTTC. V gene TRBV7-3 combines with J gene TRBJ1-2; possibly TRBD1 for D (6 bases). The germline V and J ends were trimmed by 3 bases and 2 bases, with 10 bases remaining between them. The CDR3 has 14 amino acids. Germline V gives CDR1 SGHTA, CDR2 FQGTGA.